A single sample is the source of the 25 T cell receptor beta chains below, sequenced in a study of somatic mutations in cytotoxic T cells in rheumatoid arthritis. Some clones are missing from TCRdb's copy, which holds only in-frame ones; the method was immunoSEQ multiplex PCR. The table has around 6,000 clones, roughly four fifths seen once. The source material was CD8+ T cells sorted from blood. All receptors come from an adult with rheumatoid arthritis.

J is TRBJ1-6 and V is TRBV29-1; 8 bases match TRBD1. CDR1 and CDR2 from the germline V gene are SQVTM and ANQGSEA. This CDR3 is built from 11 residues. V lost 6 bases to trimming and J lost 14 bases; unmatched junction nucleotides: 6. As DNA, the CDR3 is TGCAGCGTAGAATACAGGGGGGCCCTCCACTTT. This codes for CSVEYRGALHF.

The V gene is TRBV10-1, the J gene TRBJ1-1, with D possibly TRBD1 on 5 matching bases. Trimming left V 4 bases short and J 5 bases short, with 14 bases between. Germline V gene data show CDR1 as WNHNN and CDR2 as SYGVQD (reference sequence). This CDR3 comprises 14 residues. CDR3 loop: CASSASQEGTEAFF. In DNA, the CDR3 is TGCGCCAGCAGTGCGAGTCAGGAGGGGACTGAAGCTTTCTTT.

This clone showed up just a few times. The genes are TRBV9 and TRBJ2-1; D call uncertain. The CDR3 is 14 residues long. Germline loops: CDR1 SGDLS, CDR2 YYNGEE. Trimming took off 3 bases at V and 0 bases at J, with 7 bases between the two ends. CDR3 loop: CASSEGSSYNEQFF. The DNA of the CDR3 is TGTGCCAGCAGCGAGGGTAGCTCCTACAATGAGCAGTTCTTC.

The rearrangement joins TRBV10-3 to TRBJ1-6; D might be TRBD1 (5 bases). Trimming stripped 2 bases from V and 3 bases from J, with 11 bases between. The CDR3 is made up of 16 amino acids. Germline CDR1 is ENHRY and CDR2 is SYGVKD. The CDR3 DNA follows: TGTGCCATCAGTGAGCCCCGGGACGACTATAATTCACCCCTCCACTTT. Its protein product is CAISEPRDDYNSPLHF.

The V gene is TRBV6-4, the J gene TRBJ2-1, with D uncertain. The germline V gene has CDR1 MRHNA and CDR2 SNTAGT. Trimming pared 2 bases from V and 3 bases from J, leaving 8 bases between. The CDR3 runs 14 residues. The CDR3 reads CASSDGGDYNEQFF. The CDR3 nucleotides are TGTGCCAGCAGTGACGGCGGAGACTACAATGAGCAGTTCTTC.

V and J are TRBV4-2 and TRBJ2-1; 11 bases line up with TRBD2. With 4 bases clipped from V and 5 bases from J, the junction kept 10 bases outside the gene matches. Germline V CDR1 and CDR2: LGHNA, YNFKEQ. This CDR3 is built from 17 residues. The CDR3 region is CASSPRPLAGGDNEQFF. The CDR3 region has the DNA TGTGCCAGCAGCCCCCGCCCCCTAGCGGGAGGTGACAATGAGCAGTTCTTC.

This clone turned up a few times. The rearrangement uses TRBV19 and TRBJ1-1, with unresolved D. Germline V gene sequence: CDR1 LNHDA, CDR2 SQIVND (reference sequence). V lost 3 bases and J lost 0, with 5 bases in between. The CDR3 consists of 13 residues. CDR3 amino acids: CASSIVLNTEAFF. DNA of the CDR3: TGTGCCAGTAGTATTGTCCTGAACACTGAAGCTTTCTTT.

The chain combines TRBV23-1 with TRBJ2-7; D is possibly TRBD2 (6 bases). TRBV23-1 is filed as an ORF, its function uncertain. The CDR3 runs to 14 residues. V lost 8 bases to trimming and J lost 2 bases, with 16 bases between them. CDR3 sequence: CASSTGGFTYEQYF. CDR3 in DNA: TGCGCCAGCTCAACCGGGGGATTCACCTACGAGCAGTACTTC.

The chain links TRBV27 to TRBJ1-1; D unclear. Germline V lookup: CDR1 MNHEY, CDR2 SMNVEV (reference sequence). The CDR3 has 13 residues. Trimming stripped 6 bases from V and 4 bases from J, with 12 bases between. CDR3 coding DNA: TGTGCCAGCAGCCTCCGCCACGGCACTGAAGCTTTCTTT. Amino acid sequence: CASSLRHGTEAFF.

V and J are TRBV6-1 and TRBJ2-1; D perhaps matches TRBD2 (6 bases). Trimming pared 1 base from V and 7 bases from J, leaving 11 bases between. There are 14 residues in the CDR3. The germline gives CDR1 MNHNS, CDR2 SASEGT. The CDR3, as DNA: TGTGCCAGCAGTGAAGGGGAGGAGTGGAATGAGCAGTTCTTC. This codes for CASSEGEEWNEQFF.

J is TRBJ2-1 and V is TRBV6-4; 12 bases match TRBD2. V shed 2 bases, J shed 7 bases, and the junction held 0 bases outside the gene matches. CDR1 is MRHNA and CDR2 is SNTAGT in the germline V gene. This CDR3 is 14 amino acids long. The CDR3 DNA reads TGTGCCAGCAGTGACCTAGCGGGAGGGAATGAGCAGTTCTTC. As protein: CASSDLAGGNEQFF.

There are a few counts of this clone. The chain combines TRBV7-9 with TRBJ1-5; D gene uncertain. The germline V gene has CDR1 SEHNR and CDR2 FQNEAQ (reference sequence). V shed 0 bases and J shed 5 bases, with 2 bases lying between them. The CDR3 spans 12 residues. The CDR3 spells CASSLADQPQHF. The CDR3 bases are TGTGCCAGCAGCTTAGCTGATCAGCCCCAGCATTTT.

DNA for the CDR3: TGCGCCAGCAGCCAAGATCAGAATAGCAATCAGCCCCAGCATTTT. It is translated as CASSQDQNSNQPQHF. This sequence joins TRBV4-1 and TRBJ1-5, with no clear D. This CDR3 is 15 amino acids long. Trimming cost V 0 bases and J 0 bases, with 6 bases left between them. Germline CDR1 reads MGHRA; CDR2 reads YSYEKL.

The V and J genes are TRBV28 and TRBJ1-3; 9 bases fit TRBD1. Germline V lookup: CDR1 MDHEN, CDR2 SYDVKM. This CDR3 has 19 residues. V was pared by 4 bases and J by 5 bases, with 18 bases of the junction left unmatched. The CDR3 coding sequence is TGTGCCAGCAGTTCCCCGATGGTCACCGGGACAGGGAGTAGAAACACCATATATTTT. Translation: CASSSPMVTGTGSRNTIYF.

This clone came up a few times. This chain joins TRBV10-2 and TRBJ2-3, with TRBD2 as a possible D gene (5 bases). Looked up from germline, CDR1 is WSHSY and CDR2 is SAAADI. The CDR3 is 13 amino acids. Trimming shortened V by 2 bases and J by 3 bases, and 6 bases separated the two germline ends. This chain's CDR3 is CASSERETDTQYF. The CDR3 coding sequence is TGCGCCAGCAGTGAGCGGGAAACAGATACGCAGTATTTT.

The V and J genes are TRBV5-6 and TRBJ1-1, with TRBD1 identical over 8 bases. Germline V gene data show CDR1 as SGHDT and CDR2 as YYEEEE. Trimming took 5 bases from V and 9 from J; bases not matched to a gene: 6. CDR3 length: 12 residues. The CDR3 protein is CASSPGTGKAFF. CDR3 bases: TGTGCCAGCAGTCCCGGGACAGGAAAAGCTTTCTTT.

Only a few counts were recorded for this clone. This sequence joins TRBV27 and TRBJ2-2; 7 bases map to TRBD2. CDR1 MNHEY and CDR2 SMNVEV come from the germline V gene (reference sequence). There are 15 residues in the CDR3. After removal of 7 bases from V and 5 bases from J, the junction contained 10 bases not matched to a gene. The CDR3 protein is CASKGGQSRTGELFF. The CDR3 DNA reads as TGTGCCAGCAAGGGAGGGCAGTCAAGAACCGGGGAGCTGTTTTTT.

The chain has TRBV7-9 and TRBJ2-5; D ambiguous. Between the trimmed V and J ends, which lost 2 bases and 1 base, there was a span of 8 bases. Germline V gene lookup returns CDR1 SEHNR and CDR2 FQNEAQ (reference sequence). This CDR3 contains 14 residues. CDR3 sequence reads: CASSLSSLQETQYF. The DNA for the CDR3 is TGTGCCAGCAGCTTATCAAGCCTCCAAGAGACCCAGTACTTC.

This chain links TRBV30 with TRBJ1-1; perhaps TRBD1 as D (6 bases). Trimming stripped 0 bases from V and 5 bases from J, with 10 bases between. The CDR3 is made up of 13 amino acids. CDR1 is GTSNPN, CDR2 SVGIG, per germline (reference sequence). The CDR3 DNA reads TGTGCCTGGAGTGTAGGGGGGAGTACTGAAGCTTTCTTT. It is translated as CAWSVGGSTEAFF.

CDR3 coding DNA: TGTGCCAGCAGTGGAACCGGGACAGGGATCGAGCAGTACTTC. Amino acid sequence: CASSGTGTGIEQYF. This chain connects TRBV27 to TRBJ2-7; 9 bases are a match to TRBD1. Germline CDR1 and CDR2: MNHEY and SMNVEV (reference sequence). This CDR3 contains 14 residues. With 5 bases clipped from V and 6 bases from J, the junction kept 8 bases outside the gene matches.

The chain links TRBV29-1 to TRBJ2-7, with 9 positions matching TRBD1. Germline CDR1 SQVTM, CDR2 ANQGSEA. The CDR3 is made up of 15 amino acids. J gave up 0 bases and V 6 bases, and 9 bases lay outside the gene matches. CDR3 DNA: TGCAGCGTCCTAGGGGGGACAGGGAGCTCCTACGAGCAGTACTTC. It encodes CSVLGGTGSSYEQYF.

The gene calls are TRBV6-1 and TRBJ1-2; D ambiguous. V lost 6 bases, J lost 5 bases, and 13 bases lay in between. CDR3 length: 13 residues. CDR1 is MNHNS, CDR2 SASEGT, per germline. CDR3 in DNA: TGTGCCAGCAGCGTAGAAGGGCTGTATGGCTACACCTTC. Protein: CASSVEGLYGYTF.

The J gene is TRBJ2-2, the V gene TRBV30; possible D gene TRBD2, 6 bases. This CDR3 is 15 amino acids long. The germline gives CDR1 GTSNPN, CDR2 SVGIG (reference sequence). Trimming removed 2 bases at V and 6 bases at J, with 16 bases between. Written as DNA, the CDR3 is TGTGCCTGGAGTCGCCGCGGGGACGGTTCCGGGGAGCTGTTTTTT. It codes for CAWSRRGDGSGELFF. The full variable domain, its missing parts supplied by reference TRBV30 and TRBJ2-2, is SQTIHQWPATLVQPVGSPLSLECTVEGTSNPNLYWYRQAAGRGLQLLFYSVGIGQISSEVPQNLSASRPQDRQFILSSKKLLLSDSGFYLCAWSRRGDGSGELFFGEGSRLTVL.

V usage is TRBV27 and J usage is TRBJ1-2; D is ambiguous. V dropped 0 bases and J dropped 5 bases, with 16 bases sitting between them. Germline V gene lookup returns CDR1 MNHEY and CDR2 SMNVEV (reference sequence). CDR3 length equals 16 residues. The CDR3 DNA reads TGTGCCAGCAGTTTATCCCCGCTTGAGGGCCGATATGGCTACACCTTC. This codes for CASSLSPLEGRYGYTF.

V gene TRBV29-1 combines with J gene TRBJ2-1; no clear D. The germline CDR1 and CDR2 sequences are SQVTM and ANQGSEA. The CDR3 totals 13 residues. V dropped 7 bases and J dropped 0 bases, with 10 bases sitting between them. The CDR3 DNA is TGCAGCGCTCGGAGAGCCTCCTACAATGAGCAGTTCTTC. This encodes CSARRASYNEQFF.